The sequence of this T cell receptor beta chain was determined in a study of blood T cell repertoires in COVID-19. Study-level information: COVID-19 samples, acute and convalescent, were from the United States, Italy and Spain. T cells, B-cell-depleted T cells, or PBMCs provided the cDNA or gDNA that served as material.

As originally analysed: Reference gene primer amplification in the assay estimated nucleated cell counts. Profiled with immunoSEQ multiplex PCR; TCRdb holds only in-frame clones, not every one. V and J calls and clone size are those listed in that table; D and trimming were worked out from the DNA. Among more than 80,000 clones, about 84% were seen once, and the ten largest hold 8%. J lost 5 bases, V lost 1 base, and 2 bases had no gene match. The CDR3 contains 15 residues. Germline-derived CDR1 and CDR2 are SGHRS and YFSETQ. Sequenced material: peripheral blood. The clonotype was recovered from a man aged 45-65 years with active COVID-19. The J gene is TRBJ2-5, the V gene TRBV5-1, with 13 bases that match TRBD2. This CDR3 reads CASSLILAGGETQYF. In nucleotides, the CDR3 is TGCGCCAGCAGCTTGATACTAGCGGGAGGGGAGACCCAGTACTTC.